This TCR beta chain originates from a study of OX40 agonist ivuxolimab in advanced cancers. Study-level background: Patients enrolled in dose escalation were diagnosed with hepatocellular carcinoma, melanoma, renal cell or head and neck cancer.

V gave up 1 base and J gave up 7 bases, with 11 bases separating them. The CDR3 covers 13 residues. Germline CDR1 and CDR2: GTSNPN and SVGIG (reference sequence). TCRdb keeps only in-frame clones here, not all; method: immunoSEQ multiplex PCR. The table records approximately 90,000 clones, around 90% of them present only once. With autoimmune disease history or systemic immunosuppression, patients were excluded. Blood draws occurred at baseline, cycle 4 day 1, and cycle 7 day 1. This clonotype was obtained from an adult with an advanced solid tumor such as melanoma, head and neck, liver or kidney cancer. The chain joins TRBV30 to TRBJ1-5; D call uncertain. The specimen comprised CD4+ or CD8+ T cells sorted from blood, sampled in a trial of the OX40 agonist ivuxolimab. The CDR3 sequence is CAWSGQAEQPQHF. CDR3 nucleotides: TGTGCCTGGAGTGGGCAGGCGGAACAGCCCCAGCATTTT.